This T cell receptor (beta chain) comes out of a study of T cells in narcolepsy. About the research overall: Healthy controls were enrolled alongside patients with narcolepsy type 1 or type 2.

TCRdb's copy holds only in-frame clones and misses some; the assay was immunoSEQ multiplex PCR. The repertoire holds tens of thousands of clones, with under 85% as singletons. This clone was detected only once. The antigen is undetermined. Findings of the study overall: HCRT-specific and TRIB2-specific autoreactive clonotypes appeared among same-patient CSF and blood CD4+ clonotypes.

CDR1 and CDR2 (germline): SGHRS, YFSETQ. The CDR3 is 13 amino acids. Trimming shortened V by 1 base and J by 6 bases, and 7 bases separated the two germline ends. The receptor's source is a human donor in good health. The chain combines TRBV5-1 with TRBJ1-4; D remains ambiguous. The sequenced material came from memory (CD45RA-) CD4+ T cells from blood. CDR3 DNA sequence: TGCGCCAGCAGCTTGTTGTTTGATGAAAAACTGTTTTTT. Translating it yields CASSLLFDEKLFF.